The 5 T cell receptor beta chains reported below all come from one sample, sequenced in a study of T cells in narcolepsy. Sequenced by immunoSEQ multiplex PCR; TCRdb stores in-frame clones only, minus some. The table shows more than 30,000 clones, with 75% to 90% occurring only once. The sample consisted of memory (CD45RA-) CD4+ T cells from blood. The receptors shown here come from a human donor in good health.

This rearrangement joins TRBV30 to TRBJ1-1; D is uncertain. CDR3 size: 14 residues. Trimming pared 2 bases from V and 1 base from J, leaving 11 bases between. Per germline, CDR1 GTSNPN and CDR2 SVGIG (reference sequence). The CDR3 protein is CAWSFEGKNTEAFF. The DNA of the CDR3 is TGTGCCTGGAGTTTCGAGGGTAAGAACACTGAAGCTTTCTTT.

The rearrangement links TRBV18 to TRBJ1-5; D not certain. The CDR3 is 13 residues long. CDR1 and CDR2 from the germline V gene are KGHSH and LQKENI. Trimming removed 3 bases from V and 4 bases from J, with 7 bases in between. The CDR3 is CASSPHENQPQHF. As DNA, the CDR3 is TGTGCCAGCTCACCGCATGAGAATCAGCCCCAGCATTTT.

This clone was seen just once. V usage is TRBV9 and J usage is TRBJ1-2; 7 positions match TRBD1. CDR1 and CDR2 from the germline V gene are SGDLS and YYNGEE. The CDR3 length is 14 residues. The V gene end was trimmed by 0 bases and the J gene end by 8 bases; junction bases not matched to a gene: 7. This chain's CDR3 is CASSVGQGVYGYTF. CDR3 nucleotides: TGTGCCAGCAGCGTAGGCCAGGGGGTATACGGCTACACCTTC. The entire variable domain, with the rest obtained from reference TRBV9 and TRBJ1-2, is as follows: DSGVTQTPKHLITATGQRVTLRCSPRSGDLSVYWYQQSLDQGLQFLIQYYNGEERAKGNILERFSAQQFPDLHSELNLSSLELGDSALYFCASSVGQGVYGYTFGSGTRLTVV.

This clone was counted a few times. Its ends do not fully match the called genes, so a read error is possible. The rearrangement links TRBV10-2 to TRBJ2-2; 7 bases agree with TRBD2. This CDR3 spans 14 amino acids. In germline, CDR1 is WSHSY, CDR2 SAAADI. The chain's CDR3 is CARSGEGNTGELFF. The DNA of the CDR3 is TGCGCCAGAAGTGGGGAGGGAAACACCGGGGAGCTGTTTTTT.

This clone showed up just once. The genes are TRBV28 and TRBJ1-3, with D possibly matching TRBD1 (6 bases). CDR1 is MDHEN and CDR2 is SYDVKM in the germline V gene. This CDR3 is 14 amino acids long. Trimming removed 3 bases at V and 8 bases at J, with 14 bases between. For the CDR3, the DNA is TGTGCCAGCAGTTTTGGGGGGCAGGAGGACACCATATATTTT. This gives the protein CASSFGGQEDTIYF.